A single TCR beta chain is shown here with its context. The antigen is undetermined. The PCR used 60 V beta and 13 J beta primers. Assay used: immunoSEQ multiplex PCR; TCRdb lists only in-frame clones, some missing. The sample records approximately 99,000 clones, about 85% being singletons. Noted time point: after dendritic cell vaccination, including at tumor progression/relapse. This entry belongs to a study of glioma-infiltrating T cells after dendritic cell vaccination. Background on the study: Patients received three intradermal dendritic cell vaccine injections at biweekly intervals. Whole-study findings and limits: Survival was not directly related to TCR clonality in these patients.

Germline CDR1 is LNHDA and CDR2 is SQIVND (reference sequence). V lost 5 bases and J 7 bases, leaving 18 bases between the germline ends. The CDR3 loop spans 15 amino acids. The chain uses TRBV19 and TRBJ1-5; D gene ambiguous. The source of this sequence is a human donor with glioblastoma. The source was blood, collected after dendritic cell vaccination. The CDR3 nucleotides read TGTGCCAGTAGTCCACACCGAAACCAAGCGCAGCCCCAGCATTTT. It translates to CASSPHRNQAQPQHF. The entire variable domain, with the rest obtained from reference TRBV19 and TRBJ1-5, is as follows: DGGITQSPKYLFRKEGQNVTLSCEQNLNHDAMYWYRQDPGQGLRLIYYSQIVNDFQKGDIAEGYSVSREKKESFPLTVTSAQKNPTAFYLCASSPHRNQAQPQHFGDGTRLSIL.